This T cell receptor (beta chain) comes out of a study of response to subunit inactivated influenza vaccine. Whole-study results and caveats: Each seasonal flu vaccination may recruit only limited new T cells, authors suggested.

MiXCR, applied by TCRdb to the RT-PCR reads, yields one record per CDR3 protein. The profile shows under 750,000 distinct CDR3 sequences, roughly 12% of them singletons. This CDR3 is built from 8 residues. Germline V lookup: CDR1 DFQATT, CDR2 SNEGSKA (reference sequence). V was trimmed by 1 base and J by 14 bases, leaving 5 bases between them. This clonotype was observed a few times. Its cognate antigen is unknown. The sample consisted of PBMCs from blood, taken on the day of vaccination. The clonotype comes from a man aged 45-65 years who received an inactivated influenza vaccine. J is TRBJ1-2 and V is TRBV20-1; D unresolved. The CDR3 here is CSARAGTF. The CDR3 region has the DNA TGCAGTGCTAGAGCCGGTACCTTC.